Presented here are 16 T cell receptor beta chains from one specimen sequenced in a study of blood T cell repertoires in COVID-19. The protocol was immunoSEQ multiplex PCR, while the TCRdb copy is restricted to in-frame clones and leaves out a portion. The sample holds 330,000 or so clones, roughly nine tenths seen once. Sample: peripheral blood. The receptors stem from a woman in her sixties or seventies with COVID-19, enrolled during active disease.

The rearrangement links TRBV2 to TRBJ1-6; D may be TRBD1 (6 bases). Germline loops: CDR1 SNHLY, CDR2 FYNNEI. Trimming left V 8 bases short and J 6 bases short, with 14 bases between. The CDR3 is 14 amino acids. DNA of the CDR3: TGTGCCAGCGCGAGACAGGCGACTAATTCACCCCTCCACTTT. Translated: CASARQATNSPLHF.

The rearrangement joins TRBV5-6 to TRBJ1-3; unclear D gene. The CDR3 length is 16 residues. Germline V lookup: CDR1 SGHDT, CDR2 YYEEEE. V lost 2 bases, J lost 0 bases, and 12 bases lay in between. CDR3: CASSFPDGLSGNTIYF. CDR3 nucleotides: TGTGCCAGCAGCTTCCCCGACGGACTCTCTGGAAACACCATATATTTT.

The rearrangement joins TRBV6-5 to TRBJ1-5; D not resolved. Trimming took 4 bases from V and 3 from J, leaving 7 bases between them. There are 13 residues in the CDR3. Germline CDR1 and CDR2: MNHEY and SVGAGI. The CDR3 spells CASSWQANQPQHF. In DNA, the CDR3 is TGTGCCAGCAGTTGGCAGGCCAATCAGCCCCAGCATTTT.

This clone was recorded once. The chain uses TRBV7-2 and TRBJ1-2, with TRBD1 matching 7 bases. Germline CDR1 reads SGHTA; CDR2 reads FQGNSA. The CDR3 length is 14 residues. V was clipped by 5 bases and J by 4 bases; unmatched bases: 7. The DNA for the CDR3 is TGTGCCAGCAGCCCACAGGGGCTCGGCTATGGCTACACCTTC. It codes for CASSPQGLGYGYTF.

Comment on this clone: The identical CDR3 is also encoded by other nucleotide sequences in the sample. The V and J genes are TRBV7-3 and TRBJ2-2, with D perhaps TRBD1 (5 bases). In germline, CDR1 is SGHTA, CDR2 FQGTGA. The CDR3 extends over 14 amino acids. The ends were cut back, 6 bases at V and 2 bases at J, with 10 bases in the middle. The CDR3 reads CASRSGINTGELFF. The CDR3 DNA sequence: TGTGCCAGCAGATCAGGGATTAACACCGGGGAGCTGTTTTTT.

The chain is built from TRBV19 and TRBJ2-2, with 9 nucleotides matching TRBD1. With 7 bases clipped from V and 4 bases from J, the junction kept 7 bases outside the gene matches. CDR1 and CDR2 from the germline V gene are LNHDA and SQIVND (reference sequence). The CDR3 contains 15 residues. The CDR3: CASISQGAVTGELFF. CDR3 in DNA: TGTGCCAGTATCTCACAGGGGGCAGTCACCGGGGAGCTGTTTTTT.

The rearrangement joins TRBV4-1 to TRBJ1-2; 9 bases are a match to TRBD1. Germline V gives CDR1 MGHRA, CDR2 YSYEKL. With V trimmed by 4 bases and J by 6 bases, 3 bases remained unmatched. This CDR3 has 13 residues. The CDR3 nucleotides read TGCGCCAGCAGCCCTAGGACAGGGGATGGCTACACCTTC. Translating it yields CASSPRTGDGYTF.

The V gene is TRBV19, the J gene TRBJ1-2; unclear D gene. Germline V gene data show CDR1 as LNHDA and CDR2 as SQIVND (reference sequence). This CDR3 comprises 13 residues. The V end was cut by 9 bases, the J end by 4 bases, with 15 bases between. This CDR3 is CARKPGPSYGYTF. CDR3 nucleotide sequence: TGTGCCAGAAAACCTGGGCCAAGCTATGGCTACACCTTC. The variable domain in full, with the rest retrieved from reference TRBV19 and TRBJ1-2, is DGGITQSPKYLFRKEGQNVTLSCEQNLNHDAMYWYRQDPGQGLRLIYYSQIVNDFQKGDIAEGYSVSREKKESFPLTVTSAQKNPTAFYLCARKPGPSYGYTFGSGTRLTVV.

The CDR3 sequence is CASSLGQFYEQYF. As DNA, the CDR3 is TGTGCCAGCAGCCTGGGACAGTTCTACGAGCAGTACTTC. The gene calls are TRBV7-9 and TRBJ2-7, with 7 bases fitting TRBD1. The CDR3 spans 13 residues. V gave up 5 bases and J gave up 3 bases; unmatched junction bases: 4. CDR1 is SEHNR, CDR2 FQNEAQ, per germline (reference sequence).

The chain uses TRBV7-2 and TRBJ1-2, with TRBD1 as a possible D gene (6 bases). CDR1 is SGHTA, CDR2 FQGNSA, per germline. This CDR3 has 16 amino acids. Trimming took 5 bases from V and 6 from J, leaving 22 bases between them. For the CDR3, the DNA is TGTGCCAGCAGCCTTAGGGTAGGACAGCTAACTGATGGCTACACCTTC. This encodes CASSLRVGQLTDGYTF. Complete variable domain (other parts from reference TRBV7-2 and TRBJ1-2): GAGVSQSPSNKVTEKGKDVELRCDPISGHTALYWYRQSLGQGLEFLIYFQGNSAPDKSGLPSDRFSAERTGGSVSTLTIQRTQQEDSAVYLCASSLRVGQLTDGYTFGSGTRLTVV.

The chain links TRBV2 to TRBJ2-7; perhaps TRBD1 as D (6 bases). Trimming removed 8 bases from V and 0 bases from J, with 17 bases in between. CDR1 and CDR2 (germline): SNHLY, FYNNEI. The CDR3 contains 15 residues. CDR3 nucleotides: TGTGCCAGCTGGTTTCCAGGGGATCTCTCCTACGAGCAGTACTTC. Translation: CASWFPGDLSYEQYF.

The chain is built from TRBV10-2 and TRBJ1-5, with D uncertain. There are 14 residues in the CDR3. V lost 5 bases and J 2 bases, leaving 10 bases between the germline ends. Germline-derived CDR1 and CDR2 are WSHSY and SAAADI. This CDR3 is CASSSINGNQPQHF. The CDR3 nucleotides are TGCGCCAGCAGTAGCATAAATGGCAATCAGCCCCAGCATTTT.

CDR3 DNA sequence: TGTGCCAGCAGCAGGGGGTATAGCAATCAGCCCCAGCATTTT. Residues: CASSRGYSNQPQHF. This rearrangement joins TRBV27 to TRBJ1-5; 7 nucleotides line up with TRBD1. Trimming at V came to 6 bases and at J to 0 bases, leaving 2 bases not matched to a gene. The CDR3 length is 14 residues. Germline V CDR1 and CDR2: MNHEY, SMNVEV (reference sequence).

V is TRBV18 and J is TRBJ1-6; D may be TRBD1 (5 bases). The CDR3 sequence is 16 residues long. Between the trimmed V and J ends, which lost 3 bases and 6 bases, there was a span of 15 bases. CDR1 KGHSH and CDR2 LQKENI come from the germline V gene. DNA of the CDR3: TGTGCCAGCTCACCGGGGCAGGCTCTTGGTAATTCACCCCTCCACTTT. It codes for CASSPGQALGNSPLHF.

The chain is built from TRBV6-1 and TRBJ1-1; possibly TRBD1 for D (5 bases). Trimming left V 2 bases short and J 5 bases short, with 12 bases between. Germline V gene sequence: CDR1 MNHNS, CDR2 SASEGT. The length of the CDR3 is 14 residues. The CDR3 DNA sequence: TGTGCCAGCAGTGAAAGTGGGGGAGGAACTGAAGCTTTCTTT. Protein sequence: CASSESGGGTEAFF.

The V call is TRBV28, the J call TRBJ1-2; D might be TRBD1 (5 bases). CDR3 size: 14 residues. V lost 10 bases and J lost 4, with 19 bases in between. CDR1 and CDR2 from the germline V gene are MDHEN and SYDVKM. CDR3 residues: CATGAGAIFYGYTF. As DNA, the CDR3 is TGTGCCACGGGAGCCGGGGCAATATTCTATGGCTACACCTTC.